This record looks at one T cell receptor (beta chain) sequence and its context. No cognate antigen has been identified for it. No quality values exist for individual bases; no much larger clone is one base distant. The time point label on this specimen signifies: baseline before first vaccination. Vaccinee samples came from UK trials COV001 and COV002, including a single-blind randomized controlled phase 2/3 trial of AZD1222 (ChAdOx1 nCoV-19) in healthy adults. Trial participant PBMC samples were collected at day 0 and day 28 after the second dose for TCRbeta chain sequencing. These data come from a study of T cell responses to AZD1222 COVID-19 vaccine (dated by TCRdb to the early 2020s). Concerning the study at large: AZD1222 recipients whose second dose came at about 4 weeks and those whose second dose came at about 12 weeks were combined into one group, since spike-specific TCR depth and breadth did not differ between the two schedules. TCR sequencing was performed for roughly 250 trial participants, of whom approximately 200 were given two doses of AZD1222 and roughly 25 were given two doses of MenACWY control vaccine. Enrollment into the trials was organized by age into subgroups of 18-55, 56-69 and 70-plus years, and those subgroups contained about 160, 30 and 59 TCR-sequenced participants, respectively. Overall results and qualifications from the work: Because no samples from the day 14 peak response were available, repertoires could be characterized only after the peak T cell response. In the small 56-69-year group, the increase in depth fell short of significance, most likely because of low power. Most participants were white British and females outnumbered males, and the authors suggested that clonal diversity may have been underestimated. After two AZD1222 doses, both the breadth and the depth of spike-specific TCRs were significantly higher than at day 0 and than in MenACWY recipients. Conclusions about previously exposed vaccinees are limited because only five to seven AZD1222 recipients were SARS-CoV-2 seropositive at baseline. Epitopes outside the regions mutated in the B.1.351 and B.1.1.7 variants were reportedly recognized by nearly half of the unique spike-specific TCRs. Vaccine-associated CD4 TCRs spanned the whole spike protein, with dominant responses in regions 160-218 and 743-854.

The germline V gene yields SGHAT for CDR1 and FQNNGV for CDR2. V and J are truncated by 5 bases and 6 bases respectively, leaving an intervening sequence of 16 bases. The CDR3, cysteine through phenylalanine, is 15 amino acids long. Only the CDR3 part of the read is kept: 45 bases, read in frame from the first base. The CDR3 regions of human TCRbeta chains were analyzed by immunosequencing. In the paper's pipeline: TCRs in the repertoires were matched against a reference library of SARS-CoV-2-specific TCRs that had been generated with the MIRA antigen-specificity platform. Breadth meant the fraction of unique TCRs that were SARS-CoV-2-associated, whereas depth meant the fraction of total T cells that were SARS-CoV-2-associated. Each spike-specific TCR was assigned to its reactive spike region and to a CD4 or CD8 class using the MIRA data. Log10-transformed breadth and depth values were compared by one-way ANOVA with Sidak's multiple comparisons tests. The clones in this table, taken by TCRdb from immuneACCESS, are in-frame only. Not every clone is retained; where verified, under half of the shortfall comes from an unresolved V gene, and the cause of the rest is unknown. Clone size and V and J calls were adopted from that table, with D and trimming inferred from the DNA. The sample includes approximately 200,000 clones, with about 94% observed a single time. 9.2% of the sample lies in the top ten.

The specimen was peripheral blood, collected on day 0 of AZD1222 vaccination. The chain joins TRBV11-2 to TRBJ2-2, with the D call tentatively TRBD1 or TRBD2, each fitting 5 bases. This clonotype was sampled from an adult in good health. The nucleotide sequence is TGTGCCAGCAGCCCCGGGACCCCTATCCCCGGGGAGCTGTTTTTT. Its translation is CASSPGTPIPGELFF.